The 7 T cell receptor beta chains given below trace back to one sample, sequenced in a study of early stage breast cancer tumors. The data were produced by immunoSEQ multiplex PCR, yet TCRdb's version contains in-frame clones alone and is incomplete. The repertoire includes about 72,000 clones, 79% of them detected once, and roughly 3.2% sits in the top ten. The specimen was blood. The receptors were gathered from a person in their 60s with breast cancer.

This clone has only one observation. The J gene is TRBJ1-4, the V gene TRBV30; TRBD1 might be the D (6 bases). The CDR3 length is 15 residues. Germline CDR1 GTSNPN, CDR2 SVGIG (reference sequence). V shed 4 bases and J shed 5 bases, with 17 bases lying between them. The CDR3, as DNA: TGTGCCTGGACCCCCGGGGGGGGGCTAAATGAAAAACTGTTTTTT. Translated, it gives CAWTPGGGLNEKLFF.

The chain recombines TRBV5-1 with TRBJ1-3; D remains ambiguous. CDR3 size: 15 residues. CDR1 is SGHRS, CDR2 YFSETQ, per germline. With 4 bases removed from V and 4 bases from J, the gap between germline ends came to 15 bases. The CDR3 region is CASSRVSASGNTIYF. The CDR3 bases are TGCGCCAGCAGCCGGGTTTCGGCGTCGGGAAACACCATATATTTT.

DNA for the CDR3: TGTGCCAGCAGCGGGAGCGGGGTGGGTGAGCAGTTCTTC. Translation: CASSGSGVGEQFF. The V and J genes are TRBV11-3 and TRBJ2-1; 7 bases map to TRBD2. This CDR3 comprises 13 residues. Trimming removed 5 bases from V and 9 bases from J; junction bases left unmatched: 7. CDR1 and CDR2 from the germline V gene are SGHNT and YENEEA.

J is TRBJ1-4 and V is TRBV6-6; D not resolved. CDR1 is MNHNY, CDR2 SVGAGI, per germline (reference sequence). The CDR3 totals 13 residues. Trimming took off 3 bases at V and 5 bases at J, with 7 bases between the two ends. The DNA of the CDR3 is TGTGCCAGCAGTTATCGGGAGAATGAAAAACTGTTTTTT. This codes for CASSYRENEKLFF.

This rearrangement joins TRBV2 to TRBJ2-5; 11 bases are a match to TRBD2. The CDR3 contains 16 residues. Germline trimming cut 8 bases from V and 5 bases from J; bases unmatched to any gene: 13. Per germline, CDR1 SNHLY and CDR2 FYNNEI. The CDR3 loop is CASYGDTSGRWETQYF. The CDR3 coding sequence is TGTGCCAGCTACGGGGATACTAGCGGGAGATGGGAGACCCAGTACTTC.

V and J are TRBV5-6 and TRBJ1-3; D may be TRBD1 (5 bases). Germline CDR1 is SGHDT and CDR2 is YYEEEE. The CDR3 loop spans 16 amino acids. Trimming removed 1 base at V and 0 bases at J, with 11 bases between. DNA of the CDR3: TGTGCCAGCAGCTTGTTTGTAGGGGCCTCTGGAAACACCATATATTTT. The encoded protein is CASSLFVGASGNTIYF.

The rearrangement uses TRBV4-1 and TRBJ1-3, with 9 positions matching TRBD1. Germline CDR1 MGHRA, CDR2 YSYEKL. This CDR3 has 16 amino acids. With 2 bases clipped from V and 4 bases from J, the junction kept 6 bases outside the gene matches. The CDR3, as DNA: TGCGCCAGCAGCCAATTAGGACAGGGGAGAGGAAACACCATATATTTT. This encodes CASSQLGQGRGNTIYF.